A selection of T cell receptor beta chains follows, all from one sample in a study of cytomegalovirus exposure and HLA in healthy donors. Measured with immunoSEQ multiplex PCR; TCRdb has only the in-frame clones, and not every one. The sample contains about 160,000 clones, 88% of which appear only once. The sequencing input was PBMCs. These receptors all come from a man younger than 30 in good health and CMV-seronegative. Both conserved end residues are part of each CDR3. The D gene is left open where the match is weak. The size of a clone is reported for some rows only, either as once, few or many, or as a class for expanded clones.

clone_size	v_call	j_call	d_call	cdr3_aa	cdr3_nt
NA	TRBV14	TRBJ2-7	NA	CASRGGQRGEQYF	TGTGCCAGCAGGGGAGGCCAGAGGGGCGAGCAGTACTTC
NA	TRBV4-2	TRBJ1-2	NA	CASSQESRGGYGYTF	TGTGCCAGCAGCCAAGAGTCCCGCGGCGGCTATGGCTACACCTTC
NA	TRBV29-1	TRBJ1-5	TRBD1	CSVSGTGSGAGQPQHF	TGCAGCGTATCCGGGACAGGGTCAGGGGCGGGTCAGCCCCAGCATTTT
NA	TRBV18	TRBJ1-2	TRBD1	CASSPGTGMRGYTF	TGTGCCAGCTCACCCGGGACAGGGATGCGGGGCTACACCTTC
NA	TRBV27	TRBJ2-3	TRBD2	CASSLYYRTSGSSSPGTDTQYF	TGTGCCAGCAGCCTTTATTATAGAACTAGCGGGAGTAGTTCCCCCGGCACAGATACGCAGTATTTT
NA	TRBV28	TRBJ1-4	NA	CASSFRVGSEKLFF	TGTGCCAGCAGTTTTCGAGTGGGGAGTGAAAAACTGTTTTTT
NA	TRBV13	TRBJ1-2	NA	CASSPSGGMNYGYTF	TGTGCCAGCAGCCCGTCGGGAGGGATGAACTATGGCTACACCTTC
NA	TRBV6-1	TRBJ2-1	NA	CASSEAGDSVEFF	TGTGCCAGCAGTGAAGCGGGCGACAGTGTTGAGTTCTTC
NA	TRBV11-2	TRBJ2-1	NA	CASSQAGPGINNEQFF	TGTGCCAGCAGCCAAGCCGGACCCGGGATTAACAATGAGCAGTTCTTC
NA	TRBV9	TRBJ2-1	TRBD2	CASSVELAAVNEQFF	TGTGCCAGCAGCGTAGAACTAGCGGCCGTCAATGAGCAGTTCTTC
once	TRBV7-9	TRBJ2-1	NA	CASSLGASRRNEQFF	TGTGCCAGCAGCTTAGGAGCTAGCCGTAGGAATGAGCAGTTCTTC
NA	TRBV6-1	TRBJ1-1	TRBD1	CASIPTGVNTEAFF	TGTGCCAGCATTCCAACAGGGGTGAACACTGAAGCTTTCTTT
NA	TRBV28	TRBJ2-7	TRBD2	CASSSQGAGEPYEQYF	TGTGCCAGCAGTTCCCAAGGAGCGGGAGAACCCTACGAGCAGTACTTC
NA	TRBV19	TRBJ2-3	NA	CASSPGADTQYF	TGTGCCAGTAGCCCGGGGGCAGATACGCAGTATTTT
NA	TRBV15	TRBJ2-7	NA	CATSRGGTTYEQYF	TGTGCCACCAGCAGAGGGGGGACAACCTACGAGCAGTACTTC
NA	TRBV6-5	TRBJ1-1	NA	CASLQGQGTEAFF	TGTGCCAGTCTACAGGGTCAGGGGACTGAAGCTTTCTTT
NA	TRBV28	TRBJ2-3	TRBD2	CASSLAGRTDTQYF	TGTGCCAGCAGTCTAGCGGGACGCACAGATACGCAGTATTTT
few	TRBV6-6	TRBJ1-1	NA	CASSYLEGDTEAFF	TGTGCCAGCAGTTACCTGGAAGGGGACACTGAAGCTTTCTTT
NA	TRBV18	TRBJ2-7	TRBD1	CASSPTGQSYEQYF	TGTGCCAGCTCACCTACGGGACAGTCCTACGAGCAGTACTTC
NA	TRBV6-5	TRBJ2-1	TRBD2	CASSSNGGARNEQFF	TGTGCCAGCAGTTCTAACGGGGGGGCCCGCAATGAGCAGTTCTTC
NA	TRBV6-5	TRBJ2-3	NA	CASSSRGPVGVTQYF	TGTGCCAGCTCTTCTAGGGGCCCTGTGGGTGTTACGCAGTATTTT
NA	TRBV19	TRBJ2-1	TRBD1	CASSTPGQINEQFF	TGTGCCAGTAGTACGCCGGGACAGATAAATGAGCAGTTCTTC
once	TRBV5-1	TRBJ2-1	NA	CASSLASGGFQGEQFF	TGCGCCAGCAGCTTGGCCAGTGGGGGGTTTCAGGGTGAGCAGTTCTTC
NA	TRBV7-9	TRBJ2-5	NA	CASSFSNREETQYF	TGTGCCAGCAGCTTTAGCAACAGGGAGGAGACCCAGTACTTC
NA	TRBV28	TRBJ1-1	TRBD1	CASREDRGTEAFF	TGTGCCAGCAGAGAGGACAGGGGCACTGAAGCTTTCTTT
NA	TRBV5-1	TRBJ1-1	TRBD1	CASSTGLNTEAFF	TGCGCCAGTTCGACAGGGCTGAACACTGAAGCTTTCTTT
NA	TRBV27	TRBJ1-6	NA	CASTPRESSNSPLHF	TGTGCCAGCACCCCGAGGGAAAGTTCCAATTCACCCCTCCACTTT
once	TRBV28	TRBJ2-2	TRBD2	CASSLRLAGETGELFF	TGTGCCAGCAGTTTAAGACTAGCGGGAGAAACCGGGGAGCTGTTTTTT
NA	TRBV5-1	TRBJ2-7	NA	CASSLASGSYEQYF	TGCGCCAGCAGCTTGGCCAGCGGGTCCTACGAGCAGTACTTC
NA	TRBV7-7	TRBJ1-3	NA	CASSPLRAGNTIYF	TGTGCTAGCAGCCCCCTTCGTGCTGGAAACACCATATATTTT
NA	TRBV4-3	TRBJ2-3	TRBD2	CASSQAASGTSTDTQYF	TGCGCCAGCAGCCAAGCGGCCAGCGGGACTAGCACAGATACGCAGTATTTT
NA	TRBV28	TRBJ1-1	TRBD1	CASSTTGVSNTEAFF	TGTGCCAGCAGTACCACAGGGGTGTCGAACACTGAAGCTTTCTTT
NA	TRBV11-2	TRBJ2-1	TRBD2	CASSLGTSGGSYNEQFF	TGTGCCAGCAGCTTAGGAACTAGCGGGGGCTCCTACAATGAGCAGTTCTTC
NA	TRBV27	TRBJ2-7	TRBD1	CASSPTGDGYEQYF	TGTGCCAGCAGCCCGACAGGGGATGGGTACGAGCAGTACTTC
NA	TRBV10-1	TRBJ1-1	NA	CASSERIRGEAFF	TGCGCCAGCAGTGAGCGGATCAGGGGAGAAGCTTTCTTT
NA	TRBV19	TRBJ2-1	TRBD1	CASSTGQGFYNEQFF	TGTGCCAGTAGTACTGGACAGGGATTTTACAATGAGCAGTTCTTC
NA	TRBV4-1	TRBJ1-1	NA	CASSKPTGRGTEAFF	TGCGCCAGCAGCAAACCAACGGGCAGGGGTACTGAAGCTTTCTTT
NA	TRBV25-1	TRBJ2-7	TRBD1	CASSDTGQGAYEQYF	TGTGCCAGCAGTGACACCGGACAGGGGGCATACGAGCAGTACTTC
NA	TRBV15	TRBJ1-2	NA	CATSERTGMGGYTF	TGTGCCACCAGCGAACGTACAGGGATGGGTGGCTACACCTTC
NA	TRBV5-1	TRBJ1-1	NA	CASSPDSFLMNTEAFF	TGCGCCAGCAGCCCTGACAGTTTTCTTATGAACACTGAAGCTTTCTTT
few	TRBV6-4	TRBJ2-3	TRBD2	CASSAGTSGTDTQYF	TGTGCCAGCAGCGCCGGGACTAGCGGGACAGATACGCAGTATTTT
NA	TRBV27	TRBJ1-2	NA	CASSVGGGYGYTF	TGTGCCAGCAGTGTCGGGGGGGGCTATGGCTACACCTTC
NA	TRBV9	TRBJ2-2	TRBD2	CASSVAMPLKASGSGGELFF	TGTGCCAGCAGCGTAGCGATGCCCCTTAAAGCTAGCGGGAGTGGCGGGGAGCTGTTTTTT
NA	TRBV5-4	TRBJ1-2	TRBD1	CASSLDRGMGYTF	TGTGCCAGCAGCTTGGACAGGGGTATGGGCTACACCTTC
NA	TRBV6-5	TRBJ1-2	NA	CASSYSSGANYGYTF	TGTGCCAGCAGTTACTCGAGCGGAGCTAACTATGGCTACACCTTC
NA	TRBV5-1	TRBJ2-2	TRBD2	CASSSGTSGKINTGELFF	TGCGCCAGCAGCTCCGGGACTAGCGGGAAAATAAACACCGGGGAGCTGTTTTTT
NA	TRBV4-1	TRBJ2-2	TRBD2	CASTSGGDSLNTGELFF	TGCGCCAGCACTAGCGGGGGTGATTCCTTGAACACCGGGGAGCTGTTTTTT
NA	TRBV6-6	TRBJ2-7	TRBD1	CASTRQGLFLYEQYF	TGTGCCAGCACTAGACAGGGGCTCTTTCTCTACGAGCAGTACTTC
few	TRBV19	TRBJ1-2	NA	CATQSGGADYGYTF	TGTGCCACCCAAAGCGGAGGGGCGGACTATGGCTACACCTTC
NA	TRBV29-1	TRBJ2-7	TRBD1	CSVGRDSVYEQYF	TGCAGCGTTGGACGGGACAGTGTCTACGAGCAGTACTTC
NA	TRBV5-6	TRBJ1-1	TRBD1	CASSPDRGRTEAFF	TGTGCCAGCAGCCCTGACAGGGGGCGAACTGAAGCTTTCTTT
NA	TRBV5-1	TRBJ2-5	TRBD1	CASSLTGQDTETQYF	TGCGCCAGCAGCTTGACAGGACAGGACACAGAGACCCAGTACTTC
NA	TRBV5-6	TRBJ1-1	NA	CASSLHGKNTEAFF	TGTGCCAGCAGCTTGCACGGGAAGAACACTGAAGCTTTCTTT
NA	TRBV5-6	TRBJ2-2	TRBD1	CASSLQGVTTGELFF	TGTGCCAGCAGCTTACAGGGGGTGACGACCGGGGAGCTGTTTTTT
once	TRBV4-1	TRBJ2-3	NA	CASSQEEVGPYTDTQYF	TGCGCCAGCAGCCAAGAGGAAGTGGGGCCCTACACAGATACGCAGTATTTT
NA	TRBV7-7	TRBJ2-3	TRBD2	CASSSGTSGGGDTQYF	TGTGCTAGCAGCTCAGGCACTAGCGGGGGAGGAGATACGCAGTATTTT
NA	TRBV5-1	TRBJ2-7	NA	CASSGTGTPIEQYF	TGCGCCAGCAGCGGAACCGGGACTCCAATCGAGCAGTACTTC
NA	TRBV9	TRBJ1-3	NA	CASSVGRRSGNTIYF	TGTGCCAGCAGCGTAGGTCGGAGATCTGGAAACACCATATATTTT
NA	TRBV2	TRBJ1-1	TRBD1	CASNPLDRGQNTEAFF	TGTGCCAGCAACCCTCTGGACAGGGGCCAAAACACTGAAGCTTTCTTT
NA	TRBV7-9	TRBJ1-2	TRBD1	CASNPPGQVSRRGGYTF	TGTGCCAGCAACCCTCCGGGACAGGTGAGCAGGAGAGGAGGCTACACCTTC